These 17 T cell receptor beta chains came from one sample sequenced in a study of T cells expressing NK-cell markers. TCRdb reprocessed the 5' RACE reads, with one entry per CDR3 protein and no DNA. The table lists 160,000 or so distinct CDR3 sequences. The sequencing input was blood T cells: a sorted CD56 or NKG2C T cell subset, CD4+ or CD8+ T cells, or bulk PBMC T cells (not recorded which). Receptors originate from a woman between 18 and 70 years old in good health.

V usage is TRBV6-2 or TRBV6-3 and J usage is TRBJ2-1; TCRdb names TRBD2, which stays unverified in the absence of DNA. Germline-derived CDR1 and CDR2 are MNHEY and SVGEGT. CDR3 length equals 15 residues. CDR3 sequence reads: CASSKGLAGVGEQFF.

The gene calls are TRBV9 and TRBJ1-2. The germline CDR1 and CDR2 sequences are SGDLS and YYNGEE. The CDR3 is 13 amino acids. CDR3 sequence reads: CASSVTQDYGYTF.

This chain links TRBV10-3 with TRBJ2-1; the D gene TCRdb calls, TRBD2, cannot be checked with no DNA. CDR1 is ENHRY and CDR2 is SYGVKD in the germline V gene. The CDR3 is 17 amino acids. The CDR3 reads CAISGGTSGRSLNEQFF.

J is TRBJ2-7 and V is TRBV7-9; TCRdb designates TRBD2, a call that cannot be tested without DNA. The CDR3 covers 14 residues. The germline V gene has CDR1 SEHNR and CDR2 FQNEAQ (reference sequence). The CDR3 loop reads CASSAGRFTYEQYF.

V gene TRBV5-1 combines with J gene TRBJ1-4; TCRdb's assignment of TRBD1 cannot be checked, as there is no DNA. The CDR3 contains 15 residues. CDR1 is SGHRS and CDR2 is YFSETQ in the germline V gene. The CDR3: CASSSPETTNEKLFF.

This sequence joins TRBV6-2 or TRBV6-3 and TRBJ1-5; TCRdb's D call, TRBD1, is unchecked because there is no DNA. This CDR3 has 17 amino acids. CDR1 is MNHEY, CDR2 SVGEGT, per germline. The CDR3 reads CASSSLGTGSLNQPQHF.

This CDR3 reads CASSTWTSGTDTQYF. The chain combines TRBV5-1 with TRBJ2-3; there is no DNA to check the TCRdb D call of TRBD2. Germline V gene sequence: CDR1 SGHRS, CDR2 YFSETQ. CDR3 length equals 15 residues.

This chain uses TRBV20-1 with TRBJ1-5. Germline-derived CDR1 and CDR2 are DFQATT and SNEGSKA (reference sequence). The CDR3 is 13 residues long. The CDR3 loop is CSAAVQDNQPQHF.

This chain uses TRBV12-3 or TRBV12-4 with TRBJ1-1; checking the TCRdb D call of TRBD1 is not possible without DNA. This CDR3 is 14 amino acids long. This CDR3 reads CASSSAARVTEAFF.

This chain connects TRBV4-1 to TRBJ2-1. The CDR3 is made up of 16 amino acids. Per the germline V gene, CDR1 is MGHRA and CDR2 is YSYEKL. This CDR3 is CASSQRSGNSYNEQFF.

The CDR3 spells CASSQSEINNYGYTF. V and J are TRBV9 and TRBJ1-2. The CDR3 covers 15 residues. Germline V CDR1 and CDR2: SGDLS, YYNGEE.

The chain is built from TRBV18 and TRBJ1-6. CDR3 length: 14 amino acids. CDR1 and CDR2 (germline): KGHSH, LQKENI. This CDR3 is CASSPPLTNSPLHF.

The CDR3 loop reads CASSPGGAASYEQYF. This chain joins TRBV12-3 or TRBV12-4 and TRBJ2-7; TCRdb reports TRBD1, a call that lacks DNA to check it against. The length of the CDR3 is 15 residues.

The J gene is TRBJ2-6, the V gene TRBV12-3 or TRBV12-4. CDR3 length: 15 residues. The CDR3 protein is CASSDVLTGANVLTF.

The rearrangement links TRBV20-1 to TRBJ2-5; the TCRdb D gene call, TRBD1, has no DNA to confirm it. The CDR3 spans 14 residues. Germline-derived CDR1 and CDR2 are DFQATT and SNEGSKA (reference sequence). The CDR3 is CSARRKGPKETQYF.

The genes are TRBV2 and TRBJ2-5; TCRdb gives TRBD2 as the D gene, but with no DNA this cannot be confirmed. CDR1 SNHLY and CDR2 FYNNEI come from the germline V gene. This CDR3 region has 15 residues. CDR3 region: CASSEGKLVWETQYF.

The chain carries TRBV5-5 and TRBJ2-3; TCRdb gives TRBD2 as the D gene, but with no DNA this cannot be confirmed. Germline V lookup: CDR1 SGHKS, CDR2 YYEKEE (reference sequence). This CDR3 spans 15 amino acids. CDR3 amino acids: CASSGTSGRADTQYF.